The 18 T cell receptor beta chains below were found in one sample sequenced in a study of blood T cell repertoires in COVID-19. TCRdb's table, derived via immunoSEQ multiplex PCR, lists solely in-frame clones and lacks some. The table lists some 170,000 clones, 82% of them singletons. Sequencing used peripheral blood. These receptors were collected from a woman aged 65 to 85 with acute or convalescent COVID-19.

The V call is TRBV5-5, the J call TRBJ2-5; TRBD2 matches 8 bases. Per germline, CDR1 SGHKS and CDR2 YYEKEE (reference sequence). The CDR3 is 14 residues long. Trimming removed 6 bases from V and 4 bases from J; junction bases left unmatched: 8. The DNA for the CDR3 is TGTGCCAGCAAGGCTCGGCGGGAGGCAGAGACCCAGTACTTC. Encoded protein: CASKARREAETQYF.

The chain carries TRBV28 and TRBJ2-3; 13 bases are a match to TRBD2. The CDR3 loop spans 17 amino acids. The junction had 10 bases not matched to a gene; V was cut back by 6 bases and J by 4 bases. Per germline, CDR1 MDHEN and CDR2 SYDVKM. CDR3 loop: CASRPTSGRVGADTQYF. CDR3 nucleotide sequence: TGTGCCAGCAGGCCCACTAGCGGGAGGGTCGGGGCAGATACGCAGTATTTT.

The chain joins TRBV27 to TRBJ1-4; no reliable D call. CDR1 MNHEY and CDR2 SMNVEV come from the germline V gene (reference sequence). Trimming removed 5 bases from V and 8 bases from J, with 18 bases in between. The CDR3 is 15 residues long. The CDR3 protein is CASSTFDTRPEKLFF. CDR3 DNA: TGTGCCAGCAGTACCTTCGACACGCGCCCGGAAAAACTGTTTTTT. The full variable domain, completed using reference TRBV27 and TRBJ1-4, is EAQVTQNPRYLITVTGKKLTVTCSQNMNHEYMSWYRQDPGLGLRQIYYSMNVEVTDKGDVPEGYKVSRKEKRNFPLILESPSPNQTSLYFCASSTFDTRPEKLFFGSGTQLSVL.

The chain employs TRBV5-1 and TRBJ2-2, with TRBD1 matching over 8 bases. In germline, CDR1 is SGHRS, CDR2 YFSETQ. Trimming took 3 bases from V and 2 from J; bases not matched to a gene: 6. CDR3 size: 16 residues. CDR3 amino acids: CASSSTGTGNTGELFF. CDR3 nucleotide sequence: TGCGCCAGCAGCTCGACGGGGACAGGAAACACCGGGGAGCTGTTTTTT.

The V call is TRBV15, the J call TRBJ2-5; 7 bases are shared with TRBD1. The V gene end was trimmed by 0 bases and the J gene end by 5 bases; junction bases not matched to a gene: 3. Looked up from germline, CDR1 is LNHNV and CDR2 is YYDKDF (reference sequence). The CDR3 sequence is 14 residues long. The CDR3 sequence is CATSRDDRAETQYF. CDR3 bases: TGTGCCACCAGCAGAGATGACAGGGCTGAGACCCAGTACTTC.

The chain joins TRBV9 to TRBJ2-1; D possibly corresponds to TRBD1 (7 bases). This CDR3 comprises 18 residues. Trimming took 3 bases from V and 7 from J, leaving 26 bases between them. Per germline, CDR1 SGDLS and CDR2 YYNGEE. CDR3 residues: CASSGPRRAGGKRNEQFF. CDR3 nucleotide sequence: TGTGCCAGCAGCGGGCCGAGAAGGGCAGGGGGGAAACGGAATGAGCAGTTCTTC. The whole variable domain, filled in from reference TRBV9 and TRBJ2-1, reads DSGVTQTPKHLITATGQRVTLRCSPRSGDLSVYWYQQSLDQGLQFLIQYYNGEERAKGNILERFSAQQFPDLHSELNLSSLELGDSALYFCASSGPRRAGGKRNEQFFGPGTRLTVL.

About this clone itself: At one end the junction does not follow the germline gene, possibly because of a read error. The rearrangement links TRBV4-1 to TRBJ2-2, with D possibly being TRBD2 (6 bases). This CDR3 comprises 17 residues. Germline values: CDR1 MGHRA, CDR2 YSYEKL. CDR3 nucleotides: TGCGCCCGCAGCCGACTAGATATGGGATTCAGAACCGGGGAGCTGTTTTTT. Its translation: CARSRLDMGFRTGELFF.

The genes are TRBV6-5 and TRBJ1-2; TRBD1 aligns across 7 bases. Germline CDR1 is MNHEY and CDR2 is SVGAGI. The CDR3 contains 14 residues. The junction had 4 bases not matched to a gene; V was cut back by 2 bases and J by 4 bases. The CDR3 nucleotides are TGTGCCAGCAGTTACGCGGGACAGATCTATGGCTACACCTTC. It yields the protein CASSYAGQIYGYTF.

In its sample, this clone was seen a few times. The genes are TRBV5-6 and TRBJ2-3; no clear D. Trimming took 4 bases from V and 0 from J, leaving 6 bases between them. Per germline, CDR1 SGHDT and CDR2 YYEEEE. The CDR3 runs 13 residues. The CDR3: CASSRSSTDTQYF. CDR3 nucleotides: TGTGCCAGCAGCCGGAGTAGCACAGATACGCAGTATTTT.

The chain uses TRBV6-5 and TRBJ2-2; TRBD2 might be the D (5 bases). The length of the CDR3 is 15 residues. V lost 5 bases and J lost 0, with 10 bases in between. Germline values: CDR1 MNHEY, CDR2 SVGAGI. The CDR3 DNA is TGTGCCAGCAGTCCCACTAGGACGAACACCGGGGAGCTGTTTTTT. Translating gives CASSPTRTNTGELFF.

The gene calls are TRBV3-1 (or the pseudogene TRBV3-2) and TRBJ2-7; 9 bases agree with TRBD1. The V and J ends lost 4 bases and 3 bases, in that order; junction bases with no gene match: 4. Germline lookup yields CDR1 LGHDT and CDR2 YNNKEL (reference sequence). The CDR3 consists of 14 residues. The CDR3: CASSPGQGNYEQYF. The CDR3 nucleotides read TGTGCCAGCAGCCCCGGACAGGGGAACTACGAGCAGTACTTC.

The gene calls are TRBV3-1 (or the pseudogene TRBV3-2) and TRBJ2-1; no clear D. CDR1 LGHDT and CDR2 YNNKEL come from the germline V gene (reference sequence). There are 14 residues in the CDR3. With 0 bases removed from V and 4 bases from J, the gap between germline ends came to 7 bases. This CDR3 reads CASSQEPLYNEQFF. CDR3 nucleotides: TGTGCCAGCAGCCAAGAACCACTATACAATGAGCAGTTCTTC.

This chain uses TRBV10-1 with TRBJ2-5; D remains ambiguous. The germline V gene encodes CDR1 WNHNN and CDR2 SYGVQD (reference sequence). The CDR3 is made up of 13 amino acids. The V end lost 4 bases, the J end lost 1 base, and 7 bases lay between the germline ends. Here the CDR3 DNA reads TGCGCCAGCAGTGGTGCGGCCCAAGAGACCCAGTACTTC. Encoded protein: CASSGAAQETQYF.

In DNA form, the CDR3 reads TGTGCCGTACGGACAGCCGAGGATCAGCCCCAGCATTTT. Translated: CAVRTAEDQPQHF. This chain links TRBV10-3 with TRBJ1-5; D is perhaps TRBD1 (6 bases). Looked up from germline, CDR1 is ENHRY and CDR2 is SYGVKD. With 11 bases removed from V and 5 bases from J, the gap between germline ends came to 16 bases. The CDR3 is made up of 13 amino acids.

This chain uses TRBV24-1 with TRBJ2-7; TRBD2 matches 8 bases. Germline loops: CDR1 KGHDR, CDR2 SFDVKD. J was trimmed by 3 bases and V by 5 bases; bases with no gene match: 8. The CDR3 extends over 15 amino acids. CDR3 nucleotide sequence: TGTGCCACCAGTGTCTGGGAACTAGCGGACTACGAGCAGTACTTC. This codes for CATSVWELADYEQYF.

The rearrangement links TRBV24-1 to TRBJ1-1; no reliable D call. CDR3 length: 12 residues. The V end lost 0 bases, the J end lost 8 bases, and 6 bases lay between the germline ends. Germline V gene lookup returns CDR1 KGHDR and CDR2 SFDVKD. The chain's CDR3 is CATSDLGGEAFF. The CDR3 nucleotides read TGTGCCACCAGTGATTTGGGAGGGGAAGCTTTCTTT.

CDR3 sequence (DNA): TGTGCCAGCAGCGCTAACGGGGAGCAGTACTTC. Protein sequence: CASSANGEQYF. The rearrangement joins TRBV7-8 to TRBJ2-7; no firm D call. The CDR3 consists of 11 residues. Trimming pared 5 bases from V and 7 bases from J, leaving 9 bases between. Looked up from germline, CDR1 is SGHVS and CDR2 is FQNEAQ.

This clone appeared once. This chain uses TRBV7-8 with TRBJ1-1; D is uncertain. Germline V gene data show CDR1 as SGHVS and CDR2 as FQNEAQ. The CDR3 has 12 residues. V lost 3 bases and J lost 7, with 9 bases in between. CDR3 protein: CASSFGQHEAFF. For the CDR3, the DNA is TGTGCCAGCAGCTTTGGGCAGCATGAAGCTTTCTTT.